This T cell receptor (beta chain) was identified in a study of a mutant IDH1 vaccine in newly diagnosed glioma. Study-wide background: Treated individuals were about 62% male and around 40% female, averaging approximately 40 years of age.

The protocol was immunoSEQ multiplex PCR, while the TCRdb copy is restricted to in-frame clones and leaves out a portion. Among some 29,000 clones listed, under 80% were seen once. CDR1 is SGHKS and CDR2 is YYEKEE in the germline V gene (reference sequence). V was pared by 0 bases and J by 6 bases, with 7 bases between. This CDR3 spans 13 amino acids. As regards this clone: Its antigen is unknown.

Described time point: week 35, safety follow-up. The content of each vaccine dose was 300 ug of mutant IDH1 20-mer peptide, and topical imiquimod accompanied it. The chain couples TRBV5-5 to TRBJ1-5; tentatively, D is TRBD1 (5 bases). Source: PBMCs, taken from a glioma patient whose treatment included an IDH1 peptide vaccine. The receptor was isolated from a man aged 50 or older with glioma. CDR3 region: CASSLGGSQPQHF. The DNA for the CDR3 is TGTGCCAGCAGCTTGGGGGGGTCTCAGCCCCAGCATTTT.